These 7 T cell receptor beta chains originate from one sample sequenced in a study of Ad26.COV2.S vaccination and SARS-CoV-2 variants. The treatment is: some 19 received Ad26.COV2.S at low or high dose, single or two shots; roughly five received placebo; per-sample allocation not given. It was on day 63 after the first vaccine or placebo injection that samples were taken. Profiled with immunoSEQ multiplex PCR; TCRdb holds only in-frame clones, not every one. The sample has 300,000 to 350,000 clones; around four fifths are singletons. Material: peripheral blood, obtained in a trial of Ad26.COV2.S vaccine versus placebo. The receptors were sampled from a person between 18 and 65 years old who received the Ad26.COV2.S COVID-19 vaccine or a placebo.

The chain employs TRBV25-1 and TRBJ2-5; 7 positions agree with TRBD1. The germline V gene has CDR1 MGHDK and CDR2 SYGVNS. The V and J ends lost 4 bases and 1 base, in that order; junction bases with no gene match: 6. This CDR3 has 15 amino acids. The CDR3 reads CASSAPGQTQETQYF. The CDR3, as DNA: TGTGCCAGCAGTGCCCCGGGACAGACCCAAGAGACCCAGTACTTC.

The genes are TRBV10-3 and TRBJ1-2, with TRBD1 as a possible D gene (5 bases). Germline CDR1 reads ENHRY; CDR2 reads SYGVKD. This CDR3 is built from 17 residues. V shed 6 bases and J shed 6 bases, with 26 bases lying between them. The CDR3 DNA reads as TGTGCCATCAGGCCAACTGACAGCCAGCATTCTTTAAATGGCTACACCTTC. It codes for CAIRPTDSQHSLNGYTF.

The chain has TRBV25-1 and TRBJ1-2; TRBD1 matches at 12 bases. J was trimmed by 7 bases and V by 8 bases; bases with no gene match: 11. Germline V gene lookup returns CDR1 MGHDK and CDR2 SYGVNS. The CDR3 is 15 residues long. CDR3 nucleotide sequence: TGTGCCAGCTCCCCACTGGGACAGGGGGCGCTTGGCTACACCTTC. Its translation is CASSPLGQGALGYTF.

The genes are TRBV5-1 and TRBJ1-1; D might be TRBD1 (6 bases). The CDR3 extends over 16 amino acids. CDR1 and CDR2 from the germline V gene are SGHRS and YFSETQ. V was shortened by 3 bases and J by 6 bases, with 21 bases between the two germline ends. CDR3 region: CASSSETGFSYPEAFF. Here the CDR3 DNA reads TGCGCCAGCAGCTCGGAGACAGGTTTTAGTTATCCTGAAGCTTTCTTT.

This chain uses TRBV2 with TRBJ2-7, with 11 positions matching TRBD2. The germline V gene encodes CDR1 SNHLY and CDR2 FYNNEI. The V gene end was trimmed by 6 bases and the J gene end by 6 bases; junction bases not matched to a gene: 13. The CDR3 runs to 16 residues. CDR3 bases: TGTGCCAGCAGCGCCAAACTAGCGGGGGCAACCAGCGAGCAGTACTTC. Encoded protein: CASSAKLAGATSEQYF.

This sequence joins TRBV10-2 and TRBJ1-3; weak D call: TRBD1 (5 bases). Per germline, CDR1 WSHSY and CDR2 SAAADI. CDR3 length equals 13 residues. With 4 bases removed from V and 4 bases from J, the gap between germline ends came to 8 bases. The CDR3 nucleotides are TGCGCCAGCAGTGGGGACGGCGGAAACACCATATATTTT. Protein sequence: CASSGDGGNTIYF.

This chain joins TRBV28 and TRBJ1-2; 9 positions match TRBD1. The CDR3 is made up of 14 amino acids. Germline trimming cut 5 bases from V and 6 bases from J; bases unmatched to any gene: 7. The germline V gene has CDR1 MDHEN and CDR2 SYDVKM. Written as DNA, the CDR3 is TGTGCCAGCAGTCTTTTTGGGACAGGGAATGGCTACACCTTC. It is translated as CASSLFGTGNGYTF.